Here is one T cell receptor (beta chain) with its context. Combining a sample-barcoded 5' primer with a J-beta primer mix, a second PCR ran for about 7 to 12 cycles. TCRdb reanalysed the 5' RACE reads using MiXCR and keeps one entry per CDR3 protein. The data contain some 760,000 distinct CDR3 sequences, approximately 25% of them singletons. The data originate from a study of blood T cells in healthy people across ages. Trimming shortened V by 5 bases and J by 4 bases, and 10 bases separated the two germline ends. Germline-derived CDR1 and CDR2 are KGHDR and SFDVKD. CDR3 length: 13 residues. This sample also belongs to another study, concerning T cells of mothers and their children.

The chain couples TRBV24-1 to TRBJ1-1, with D unresolved. The TCR sequence derives from a boy under 18 in good health. What was sequenced was blood. Here the CDR3 DNA reads TGTGCCACCAGTGGGGCCAGAGGCACTGAAGCTTTCTTT. As protein: CATSGARGTEAFF.